This T cell receptor (beta chain) was retrieved from a study of T-cell memory formation after mild COVID-19. Study as a whole: TCR clusters were mostly confined to one donor each.

As regards this clonotype: The antigen is not known.

The CDR3 runs 13 residues. Germline-derived CDR1 and CDR2 are DFQATT and SNEGSKA (reference sequence). Between the trimmed V and J ends, which lost 6 bases and 4 bases, there was a span of 15 bases. TCRdb recomputed calls from the 5' RACE reads with MiXCR, one row per CDR3 protein. The sample has fewer than 500,000 distinct CDR3 sequences; approximately 23% are singletons. Findings and caveats of the study: Contracting CD4+ clones lay largely in CM and EM, with CD8+ ones residing in EMRA.

This receptor was identified in an adult woman who had mild COVID-19 (a few samples of this study predate the infection). Cell type and time point are not known. Sequenced: PBMCs or a T cell subset sorted from them (not recorded which). This rearrangement joins TRBV20-1 to TRBJ1-2; maybe TRBD1 (5 bases). The DNA for the CDR3 is TGCAGTGCGAGATCTGGCGGGGCCTATGGCTACACCTTC. Protein sequence: CSARSGGAYGYTF.